The TCR beta chain under discussion was sequenced for a study of beta chain features in type 1 diabetes. Study-level background: Age, gender and cell yields were similar between patients and healthy donors.

CDR1 SQVTM and CDR2 ANQGSEA come from the germline V gene. This CDR3 has 15 amino acids. The V end lost 6 bases, the J end lost 0 bases, and 17 bases lay between the germline ends. Sorting with CD45RO/CCR7/CD25/CD127/CD95/CD27 yielded naive, central memory, regulatory and stem-like memory CD4+ cells. The investigators reverse transcribed all of the isolated RNA, so they sequenced expressed TCRB transcripts. Produced via immunoSEQ multiplex PCR; TCRdb's table is partial and in-frame only. This sample has 350,000 to 450,000 clones; approximately 14% occur once, and the top ten carry under 0.04%. Overall study results and limits: People with Type 1 diabetes carried modestly yet significantly shorter TCRB CDR3s in all four CD4+ subsets.

This clone was seen a handful of times. What it binds is not known. The TCR originated in a man aged 25-45 years in good health. Sequences were obtained from naive CD4+ T cells from blood. V usage is TRBV29-1 and J usage is TRBJ1-1; no reliable D call. The CDR3, as DNA: TGCAGCGTGGAGGTGGCCAGGTGGATGAACACTGAAGCTTTCTTT. Its translation is CSVEVARWMNTEAFF.